This T cell receptor (beta chain) was sequenced for a study of response to subunit inactivated influenza vaccine. TCRdb redid the calling of the RT-PCR reads with MiXCR, one entry per CDR3 protein. The sample includes 500,000 to 550,000 distinct CDR3 sequences, around a quarter of them seen just once. This clonotype was seen only a few times. This sample was shared with a second study, whose subject was T cells expressing NK-cell markers. That source adds: TCR beta cDNA was generated via 5'RACE template switching incorporating UMIs. The TCR beta repertoires were obtained from sorted CD3+CD56+NKG2C+, CD3+CD56+NKG2C- and CD3+CD56-NKG2C+ T cells. Just one sequenced donor of eight was HCMV-seronegative, while seven were seropositive. The dominant NKG2C+ clonotypes represented about 1.0-8% of CD8+ T cells in about six donors. A few donors' CD3+CD56-NKG2C+ cells were dominated by the same clonotypes.

This clonotype was obtained from a middle-aged man who received an inactivated influenza vaccine. The sequenced sample was CD4+ T cells sorted from PBMCs, obtained 11 to 12 days after vaccination.

CDR3 sequence (DNA): TGTGCCAGCAGAGACCGGAACACCGGGGAGCTGTTTTTT. Encoded protein: CASRDRNTGELFF. The V gene is TRBV25-1, the J gene TRBJ2-2; D call uncertain. V gave up 6 bases and J gave up 1 base, with 6 bases separating them. Per germline, CDR1 MGHDK and CDR2 SYGVNS. This CDR3 contains 13 residues.